The sequence of this TCR beta chain was determined in a study of beta chain features in type 1 diabetes. All of the isolated RNA was reverse transcribed, so expressed TCRB transcripts were sequenced. The table came from immunoSEQ multiplex PCR; TCRdb's copy has only in-frame clones and leaves some out. The table includes 250,000 to 300,000 clones, around 24% detected once. Between the trimmed V and J ends, which lost 0 bases and 1 base, there was a span of 17 bases. Germline values: CDR1 SGHRS, CDR2 YFSETQ. The length of the CDR3 is 18 residues. There are a few counts of this clone. Its antigen remains unknown. Sorting gave populations that all exceeded 98% purity. Study-level results: Type 1 diabetes patients showed fewer insertions and more deletions at VDJ junctions. TCRB CDR3 length was moderately but significantly reduced in all four CD4+ subsets of Type 1 diabetes patients.

This chain joins TRBV5-1 and TRBJ2-1; the D gene is possibly TRBD2 (6 bases). This receptor was taken from a woman aged 25 to 45 with type 1 diabetes. The sequencing input was naive CD4+ T cells from blood. The DNA for the CDR3 is TGCGCCAGCAGCTTGGCCAAGGGTAGCGGAGTTTCCTACAATGAGCAGTTCTTC. As protein: CASSLAKGSGVSYNEQFF. Using reference TRBV5-1 and TRBJ2-1 for the parts outside the CDR3, the full variable domain is KAGVTQTPRYLIKTRGQQVTLSCSPISGHRSVSWYQQTPGQGLQFLFEYFSETQRNKGNFPGRFSGRQFSNSRSEMNVSTLELGDSALYLCASSLAKGSGVSYNEQFFGPGTRLTVL.